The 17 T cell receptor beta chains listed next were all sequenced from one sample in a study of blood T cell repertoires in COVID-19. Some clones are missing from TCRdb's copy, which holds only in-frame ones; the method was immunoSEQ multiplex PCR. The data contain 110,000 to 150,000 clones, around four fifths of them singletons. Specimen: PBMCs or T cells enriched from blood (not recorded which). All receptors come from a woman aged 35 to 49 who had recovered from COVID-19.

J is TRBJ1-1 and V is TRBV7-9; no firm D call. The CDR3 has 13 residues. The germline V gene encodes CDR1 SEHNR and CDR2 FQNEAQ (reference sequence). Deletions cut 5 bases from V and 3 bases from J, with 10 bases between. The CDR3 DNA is TGTGCCAGCAGCCCCTGGTCAGACACTGAAGCTTTCTTT. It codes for CASSPWSDTEAFF.

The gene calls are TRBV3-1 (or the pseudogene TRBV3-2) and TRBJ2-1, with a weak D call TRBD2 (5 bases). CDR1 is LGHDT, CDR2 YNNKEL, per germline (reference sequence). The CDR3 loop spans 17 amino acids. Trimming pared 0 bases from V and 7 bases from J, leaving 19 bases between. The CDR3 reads CASSQETSSLGINEQFF. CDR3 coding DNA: TGTGCCAGCAGCCAAGAAACGTCTAGCTTAGGTATTAATGAGCAGTTCTTC.

CDR3 residues: CASSAGANEKLFF. In DNA, the CDR3 is TGTGCCAGCAGCGCGGGAGCTAATGAAAAACTGTTTTTT. The V call is TRBV3-1 (or the pseudogene TRBV3-2), the J call TRBJ1-4; no definite D call. Germline values: CDR1 LGHDT, CDR2 YNNKEL (reference sequence). V lost 5 bases and J 3 bases, leaving 7 bases between the germline ends. The CDR3 is 13 residues long.

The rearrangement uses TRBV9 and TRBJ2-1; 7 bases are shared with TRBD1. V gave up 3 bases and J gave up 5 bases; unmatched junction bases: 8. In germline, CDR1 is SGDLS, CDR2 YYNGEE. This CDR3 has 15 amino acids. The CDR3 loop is CASSGRDSNHNEQFF. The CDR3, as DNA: TGTGCCAGCAGCGGCCGGGACAGTAACCACAATGAGCAGTTCTTC.

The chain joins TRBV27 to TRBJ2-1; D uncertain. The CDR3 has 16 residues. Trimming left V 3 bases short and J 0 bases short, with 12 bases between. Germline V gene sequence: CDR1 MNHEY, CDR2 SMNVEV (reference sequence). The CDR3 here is CASSFDKFSSYNEQFF. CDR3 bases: TGTGCCAGCAGTTTTGATAAATTCAGCTCCTACAATGAGCAGTTCTTC.

The CDR3 DNA follows: TGTGCCAGCAGCCAGGGACAGCCAGATACGCAGTATTTT. It specifies CASSQGQPDTQYF. The chain combines TRBV12-3 or TRBV12-4 with TRBJ2-3, with 7 bases aligning to TRBD1. This CDR3 has 13 residues. Trimming cost V 6 bases and J 4 bases; bases outside gene matches: 4.

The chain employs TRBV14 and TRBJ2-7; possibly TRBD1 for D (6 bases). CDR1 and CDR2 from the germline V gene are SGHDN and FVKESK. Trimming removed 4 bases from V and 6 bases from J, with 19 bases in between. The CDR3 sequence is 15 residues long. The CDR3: CASSPYREVEREQYF. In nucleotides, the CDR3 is TGTGCCAGCAGCCCCTACAGGGAAGTGGAACGCGAGCAGTACTTC. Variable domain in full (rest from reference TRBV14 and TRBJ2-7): EAGVTQFPSHSVIEKGQTVTLRCDPISGHDNLYWYRRVMGKEIKFLLHFVKESKQDESGMPNNRFLAERTGGTYSTLKVQPAELEDSGVYFCASSPYREVEREQYFGPGTRLTVT.

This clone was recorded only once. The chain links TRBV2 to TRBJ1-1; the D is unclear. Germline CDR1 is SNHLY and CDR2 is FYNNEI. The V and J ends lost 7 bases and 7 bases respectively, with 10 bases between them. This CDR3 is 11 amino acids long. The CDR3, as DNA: TGTGCCAGCATCCGAACGAGTGAAGCTTTCTTT. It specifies CASIRTSEAFF.

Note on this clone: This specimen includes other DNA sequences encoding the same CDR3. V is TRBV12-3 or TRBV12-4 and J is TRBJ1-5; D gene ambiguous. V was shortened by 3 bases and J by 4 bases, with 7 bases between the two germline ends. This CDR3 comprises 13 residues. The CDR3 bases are TGTGCCAGCAGTTTCCGGGGAAATCAGCCCCAGCATTTT. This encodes CASSFRGNQPQHF.

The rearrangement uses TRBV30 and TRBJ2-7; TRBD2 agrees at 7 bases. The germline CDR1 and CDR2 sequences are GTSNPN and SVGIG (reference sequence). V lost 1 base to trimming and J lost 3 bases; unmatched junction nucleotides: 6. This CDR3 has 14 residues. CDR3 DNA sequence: TGTGCCTGGAGTGCGACGAGCGGGGTCTACGAGCAGTACTTC. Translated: CAWSATSGVYEQYF. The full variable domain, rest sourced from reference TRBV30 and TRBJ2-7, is SQTIHQWPATLVQPVGSPLSLECTVEGTSNPNLYWYRQAAGRGLQLLFYSVGIGQISSEVPQNLSASRPQDRQFILSSKKLLLSDSGFYLCAWSATSGVYEQYFGPGTRLTVT.

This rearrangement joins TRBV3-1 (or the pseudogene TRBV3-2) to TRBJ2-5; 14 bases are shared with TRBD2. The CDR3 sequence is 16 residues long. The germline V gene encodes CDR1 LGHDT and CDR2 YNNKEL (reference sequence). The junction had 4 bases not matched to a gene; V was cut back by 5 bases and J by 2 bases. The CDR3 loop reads CASSTTSGGEQETQYF. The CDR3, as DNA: TGTGCCAGCAGCACGACTAGCGGGGGGGAACAAGAGACCCAGTACTTC.

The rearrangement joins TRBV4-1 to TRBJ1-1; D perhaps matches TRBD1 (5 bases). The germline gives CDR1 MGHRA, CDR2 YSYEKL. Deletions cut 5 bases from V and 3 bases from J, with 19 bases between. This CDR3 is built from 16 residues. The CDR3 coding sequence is TGCGCCAGCAGCGATCCGATATTAACAGGAGACACTGAAGCTTTCTTT. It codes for CASSDPILTGDTEAFF.

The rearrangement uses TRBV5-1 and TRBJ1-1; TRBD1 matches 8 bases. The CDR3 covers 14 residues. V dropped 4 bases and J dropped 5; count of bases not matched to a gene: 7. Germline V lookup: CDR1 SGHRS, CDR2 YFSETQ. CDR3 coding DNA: TGCGCCAGCAGCGATCAGGGGGCAGAAACTGAAGCTTTCTTT. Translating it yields CASSDQGAETEAFF.

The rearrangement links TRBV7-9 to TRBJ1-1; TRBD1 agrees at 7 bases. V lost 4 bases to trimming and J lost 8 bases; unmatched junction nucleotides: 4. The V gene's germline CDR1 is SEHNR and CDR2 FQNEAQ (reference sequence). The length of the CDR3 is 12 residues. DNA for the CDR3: TGTGCCAGCAGCTATACGGACAGGGAAGCTTTCTTT. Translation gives CASSYTDREAFF.

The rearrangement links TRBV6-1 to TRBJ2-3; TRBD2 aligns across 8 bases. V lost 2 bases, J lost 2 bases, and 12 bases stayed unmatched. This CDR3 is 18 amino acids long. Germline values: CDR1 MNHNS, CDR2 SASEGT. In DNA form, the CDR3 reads TGTGCCAGCAGTGAATATCTTCCAAGGCGGGGGGACACAGATACGCAGTATTTT. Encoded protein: CASSEYLPRRGDTDTQYF.

In nucleotides, the CDR3 is TGTGCCAGCAGCTTGCCTGGGACAGGACAAGAGACCCAGTACTTC. This sequence encodes CASSLPGTGQETQYF. The chain joins TRBV5-4 to TRBJ2-5; 8 bases fit TRBD1. Trimming took 1 base from V and 2 from J; bases not matched to a gene: 4. The CDR3 contains 15 residues. The V gene's germline CDR1 is SGHNT and CDR2 YYREEE (reference sequence).

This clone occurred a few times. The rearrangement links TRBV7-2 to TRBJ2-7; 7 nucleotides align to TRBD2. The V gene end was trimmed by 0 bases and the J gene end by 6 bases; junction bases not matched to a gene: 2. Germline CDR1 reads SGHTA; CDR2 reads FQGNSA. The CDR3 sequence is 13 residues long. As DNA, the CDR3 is TGTGCCAGCAGCTTAGCCAGCGGGGCCGAGCAGTACTTC. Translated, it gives CASSLASGAEQYF.